This is a list of T cell receptor beta chains from one sample in a study of yellow fever vaccine responses in identical twins. TCRdb independently ran MiXCR on the RT-PCR reads; one entry per CDR3 protein. The repertoire holds a few thousand distinct CDR3 sequences, with almost 7.5% as singletons. Sequencing used T cells from blood (PBMCs), unsorted or a sorted subset (not recorded which), obtained 2 years after vaccination. These receptors were taken from a woman under 30 who received the yellow fever vaccine. Both conserved end residues are part of each CDR3. A D gene is named only where the DNA matches it firmly. Only some rows state a clone size, as once, few, many or a class for expanded clones.

V gene	D gene	J gene	clone size	CDR3 DNA	CDR3 protein
TRBV7-6	-	TRBJ2-6	few	TGTGCCAGCAGCTCAGATGTTGGGGCCAACGTCCTGACTTTC	CASSSDVGANVLTF
TRBV4-1	-	TRBJ2-7	medium-sized	TGCGCCAGCAGCCAAACGCCCAGGGGCCGAGGGGGGGAGCAGTACTTC	CASSQTPRGRGGEQYF
TRBV10-3	TRBD1	TRBJ1-4	medium-sized	TGTGCCATCAGTAAGACCGGGACAGCAACTAATGAAAAACTGTTTTTT	CAISKTGTATNEKLFF
TRBV28	TRBD1	TRBJ2-7	large	TGTGCCAGCAGTTCTCAACGGACAGGGGACTACGAGCAGTACTTC	CASSSQRTGDYEQYF
TRBV28	-	TRBJ2-7	few	TGTGCCAGCAGCGCCCGACGGGGAGTTTTTGACGAGCAGTACTTC	CASSARRGVFDEQYF
TRBV20-1	-	TRBJ2-7	-	TGCAGTGCTATCAAGAGCTCCTACGAGCAGTACTTC	CSAIKSSYEQYF
TRBV10-1	-	TRBJ2-7	large	TGCGCCAGCAGTGATCGCACGTGGGAGCAGTACTTC	CASSDRTWEQYF
TRBV15	-	TRBJ2-7	few	TGTGCCACCAGCAGAGATGCGGGCTACGAGCAGTACTTC	CATSRDAGYEQYF
TRBV10-3	-	TRBJ1-4	large	TGTGCCATCAGTGAAATTAAGGGAAAGGCGGCTAATGAAAAACTGTTTTTT	CAISEIKGKAANEKLFF
TRBV13	-	TRBJ1-1	-	TGTGCCAGCAGCCTGTCCCTAAACACTGAAGCTTTCTTT	CASSLSLNTEAFF
TRBV7-9	TRBD1	TRBJ1-6	-	TGTGCCAGCAGCTCCACAGGGGAATGGTCACCCCTCCACTTT	CASSSTGEWSPLHF
TRBV6-2/TRBV6-3	-	TRBJ2-3	-	TGTGCCAGCAGTTACTCCGAAACTGATACGCAGTATTTT	CASSYSETDTQYF
TRBV29-1	-	TRBJ2-7	-	TGCAGCGTTGAAGGAGTCAAAACCTACGAGCAGTACTTC	CSVEGVKTYEQYF
TRBV25-1	TRBD1	TRBJ2-3	-	TGTGCCAGCAGTCCGGGACAGGGGGCCACAGATACGCAGTATTTT	CASSPGQGATDTQYF
TRBV4-1	TRBD1	TRBJ1-1	large	TGCGCCAGCAGCCCTGCAGGGGGCGAAGCTTTCTTT	CASSPAGGEAFF
TRBV14	TRBD1	TRBJ2-3	-	TGTGCCAGCAGCCCCGGGACAGGGGGCACAGATACGCAGTATTTT	CASSPGTGGTDTQYF
TRBV5-6	-	TRBJ2-3	few	TGTGCCAGCAGCACCGCGGGGTCCACAGATACGCAGTATTTT	CASSTAGSTDTQYF
TRBV11-3	-	TRBJ2-3	-	TGTGCCAGCAGCTTACGCGGGGGCCCCCGCACAGATACGCAGTATTTT	CASSLRGGPRTDTQYF
TRBV6-5	-	TRBJ2-1	-	TGTGCCAGCAGTTACGGCAATGAGCAGTTCTTC	CASSYGNEQFF
TRBV11-2	-	TRBJ2-3	medium-sized	TGTGCCAGCAGCTCGTGGACCCATAAGGATACAGATACGCAGTATTTT	CASSSWTHKDTDTQYF
TRBV15	-	TRBJ2-3	few	TGTGCCACCAGCAGGCCGGGCACAGATACGCAGTATTTT	CATSRPGTDTQYF
TRBV12-3/TRBV12-4	TRBD2	TRBJ2-5	medium-sized	TGTGCCAGCAAGAAAAGCGGGGGGGCCGGGACCCAGTACTTC	CASKKSGGAGTQYF
TRBV6-5	-	TRBJ2-1	-	TGTGCCAGCAGTTACGGACCAAACAATGAGCAGTTCTTC	CASSYGPNNEQFF
TRBV30	-	TRBJ2-7	few	TGTGCCTGGACGTCCTCCCTAGCCTACGAGCAGTACTTC	CAWTSSLAYEQYF